The clone carrying this T cell receptor beta chain has a handful of counts. As yet, its antigen is unknown. What was amplified from RNA transcripts were TCR beta CDR3 regions. First-round RT-PCR with HTBI primers amplified the TCR CDR3 region. Via MiXCR, TCRdb re-called the multiplex PCR reads, giving one row per CDR3 protein. There are approximately 560,000 distinct CDR3 sequences in the sample; 15% to 19% occur only once, and under 8% lies in the top ten. In patients aged 18 to 65, hyperthyroidism was newly diagnosed, with duration under 2 months. The data derive from a study of T cells in Graves' hyperthyroidism and ophthalmopathy. The length of the CDR3 is 14 residues. CDR1 and CDR2 (germline): GTSNPN, SVGIG (reference sequence). Trimming at V came to 4 bases and at J to 5 bases, leaving 8 bases not matched to a gene. The study's findings and limits: Blood also held most thyroid clonotypes expanded beyond 0.001.

The chain uses TRBV30 and TRBJ1-1; 9 nucleotides line up with TRBD1. The TCR originated in a woman in her twenties or thirties with Graves' hyperthyroidism. What was sequenced was blood. CDR3 nucleotides: TGTGCCTGGAAGGGGACAGGGCTTGGTACTGAAGCTTTCTTT. It yields the protein CAWKGTGLGTEAFF. The full variable domain, its missing parts supplied by reference TRBV30 and TRBJ1-1, is SQTIHQWPATLVQPVGSPLSLECTVEGTSNPNLYWYRQAAGRGLQLLFYSVGIGQISSEVPQNLSASRPQDRQFILSSKKLLLSDSGFYLCAWKGTGLGTEAFFGQGTRLTVV.